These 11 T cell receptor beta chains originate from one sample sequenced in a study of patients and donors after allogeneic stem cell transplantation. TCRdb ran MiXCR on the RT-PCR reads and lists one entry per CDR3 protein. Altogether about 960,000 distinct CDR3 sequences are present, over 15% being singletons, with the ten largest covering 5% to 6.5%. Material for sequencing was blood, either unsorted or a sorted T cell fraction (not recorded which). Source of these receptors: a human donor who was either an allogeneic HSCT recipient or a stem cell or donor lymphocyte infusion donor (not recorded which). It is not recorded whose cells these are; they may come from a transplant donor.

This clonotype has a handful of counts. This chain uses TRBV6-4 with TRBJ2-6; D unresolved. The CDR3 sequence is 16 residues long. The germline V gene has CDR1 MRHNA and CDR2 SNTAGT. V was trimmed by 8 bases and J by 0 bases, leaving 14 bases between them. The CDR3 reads CASHPGQNSGANVLTF. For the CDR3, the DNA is TGTGCCAGCCATCCGGGCCAAAACTCTGGGGCCAACGTCCTGACTTTC.

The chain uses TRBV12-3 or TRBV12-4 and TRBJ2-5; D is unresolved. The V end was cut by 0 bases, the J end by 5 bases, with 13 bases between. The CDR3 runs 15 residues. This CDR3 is CASSLAVIARETQYF. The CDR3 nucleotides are TGTGCCAGCAGTTTAGCGGTTATCGCACGGGAGACCCAGTACTTC.

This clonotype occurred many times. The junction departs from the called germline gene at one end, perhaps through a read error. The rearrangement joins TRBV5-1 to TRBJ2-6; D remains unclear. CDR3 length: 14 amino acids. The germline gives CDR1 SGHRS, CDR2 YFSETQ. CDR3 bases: TGTGCCAGCAGTTCGGGCTCTGGGGCCAACGTCCTGACTTTC. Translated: CASSSGSGANVLTF.

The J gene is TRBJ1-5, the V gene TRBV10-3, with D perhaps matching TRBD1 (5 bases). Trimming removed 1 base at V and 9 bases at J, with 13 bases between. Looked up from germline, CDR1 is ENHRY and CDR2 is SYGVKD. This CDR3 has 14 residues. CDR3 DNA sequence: TGTGCCATCAGTGAGTTACGGGGCGAGCGGCCCCAGCATTTT. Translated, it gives CAISELRGERPQHF.

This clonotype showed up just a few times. The CDR3 coding sequence is TGCGCCAGCAGCCAGGATCCCTTCTCCTACGAGCAGTACTTC. It codes for CASSQDPFSYEQYF. The chain uses TRBV5-1 and TRBJ2-7; D call uncertain. CDR1 is SGHRS, CDR2 YFSETQ, per germline. V was cut by 4 bases and J by 0 bases, with 11 bases left in between. This CDR3 has 14 residues.

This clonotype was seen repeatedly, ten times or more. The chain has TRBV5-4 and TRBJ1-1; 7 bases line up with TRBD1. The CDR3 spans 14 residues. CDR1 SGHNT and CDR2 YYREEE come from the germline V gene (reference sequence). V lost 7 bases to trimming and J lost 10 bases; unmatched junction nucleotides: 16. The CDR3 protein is CASARDRAEGGAFF. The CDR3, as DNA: TGTGCCAGCGCTAGAGACAGGGCCGAAGGGGGAGCTTTCTTT. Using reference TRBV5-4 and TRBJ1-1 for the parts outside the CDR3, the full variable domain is ETGVTQSPTHLIKTRGQQVTLRCSSQSGHNTVSWYQQALGQGPQFIFQYYREEENGRGNFPPRFSGLQFPNYSSELNVNALELDDSALYLCASARDRAEGGAFFGQGTRLTVV.

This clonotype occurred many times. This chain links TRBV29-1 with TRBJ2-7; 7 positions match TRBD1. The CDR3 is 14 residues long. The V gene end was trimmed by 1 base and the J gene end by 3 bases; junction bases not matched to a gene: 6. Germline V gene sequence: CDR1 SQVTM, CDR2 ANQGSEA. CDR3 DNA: TGCAGCGTTGAAGTTGGACAGGTCCACTACGAGCAGTACTTC. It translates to CSVEVGQVHYEQYF.

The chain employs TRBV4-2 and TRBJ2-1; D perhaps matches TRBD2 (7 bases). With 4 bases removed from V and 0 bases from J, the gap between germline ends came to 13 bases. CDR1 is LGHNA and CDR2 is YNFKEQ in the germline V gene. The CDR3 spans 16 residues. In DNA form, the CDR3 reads TGTGCCAGCAGCCGTGAGGGGGGGTCCTCCTACAATGAGCAGTTCTTC. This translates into CASSREGGSSYNEQFF.

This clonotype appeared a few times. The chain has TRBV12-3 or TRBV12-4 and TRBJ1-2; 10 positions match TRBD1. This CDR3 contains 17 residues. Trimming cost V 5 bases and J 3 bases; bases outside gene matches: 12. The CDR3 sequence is CASSGIDEDRGDYGYTF. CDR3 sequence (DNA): TGTGCCAGCAGTGGGATAGACGAGGACAGGGGGGACTATGGCTACACCTTC.

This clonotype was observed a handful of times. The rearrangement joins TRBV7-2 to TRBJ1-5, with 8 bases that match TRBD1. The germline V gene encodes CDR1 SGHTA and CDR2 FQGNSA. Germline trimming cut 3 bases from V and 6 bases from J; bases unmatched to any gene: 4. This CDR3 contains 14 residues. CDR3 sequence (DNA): TGTGCCAGCAGCTTGCGACAGGGGACTCAGCCCCAGCATTTT. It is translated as CASSLRQGTQPQHF. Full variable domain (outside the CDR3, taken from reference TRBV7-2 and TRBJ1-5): GAGVSQSPSNKVTEKGKDVELRCDPISGHTALYWYRQSLGQGLEFLIYFQGNSAPDKSGLPSDRFSAERTGGSVSTLTIQRTQQEDSAVYLCASSLRQGTQPQHFGDGTRLSIL.

The CDR3 sequence: CASSSLGQGAADTQYF. The CDR3 DNA reads as TGTGCCAGCAGCTCCTTAGGACAGGGGGCTGCAGATACGCAGTATTTT. The chain employs TRBV7-3 and TRBJ2-3, with TRBD1 matching 11 bases. Germline-derived CDR1 and CDR2 are SGHTA and FQGTGA. V lost 4 bases, J lost 4 bases, and 7 bases stayed unmatched. This CDR3 has 16 amino acids.